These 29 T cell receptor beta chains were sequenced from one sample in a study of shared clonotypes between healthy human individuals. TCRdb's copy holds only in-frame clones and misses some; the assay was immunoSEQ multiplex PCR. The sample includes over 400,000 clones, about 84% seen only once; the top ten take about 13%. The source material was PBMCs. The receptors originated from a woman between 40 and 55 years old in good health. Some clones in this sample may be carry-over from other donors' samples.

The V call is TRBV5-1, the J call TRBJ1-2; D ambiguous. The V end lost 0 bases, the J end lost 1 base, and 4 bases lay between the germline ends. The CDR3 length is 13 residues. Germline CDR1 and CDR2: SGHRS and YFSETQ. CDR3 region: CASSLELNYGYTF. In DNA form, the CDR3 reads TGCGCCAGCAGCTTGGAGCTTAACTATGGCTACACCTTC.

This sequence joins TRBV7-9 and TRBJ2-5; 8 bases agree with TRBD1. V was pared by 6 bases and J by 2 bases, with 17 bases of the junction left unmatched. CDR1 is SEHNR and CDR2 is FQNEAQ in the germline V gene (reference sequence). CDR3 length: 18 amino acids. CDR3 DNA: TGTGCCAGCAGGCGAAAGAACCCCGGGACAGGAGCTCAAGAGACCCAGTACTTC. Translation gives CASRRKNPGTGAQETQYF.

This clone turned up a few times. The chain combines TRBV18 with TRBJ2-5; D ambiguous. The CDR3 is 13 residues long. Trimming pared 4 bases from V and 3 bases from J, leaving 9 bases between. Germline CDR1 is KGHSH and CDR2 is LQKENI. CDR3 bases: TGTGCCAGCTCACTAGGGTGGGAAGAGACCCAGTACTTC. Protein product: CASSLGWEETQYF.

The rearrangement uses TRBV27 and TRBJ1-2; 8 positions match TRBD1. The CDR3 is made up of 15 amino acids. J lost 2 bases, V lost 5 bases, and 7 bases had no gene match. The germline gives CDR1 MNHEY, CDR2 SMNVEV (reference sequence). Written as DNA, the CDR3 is TGTGCCAGCAGTCCGTCGTGGACAGGGAACTATGGCTACACCTTC. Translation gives CASSPSWTGNYGYTF.

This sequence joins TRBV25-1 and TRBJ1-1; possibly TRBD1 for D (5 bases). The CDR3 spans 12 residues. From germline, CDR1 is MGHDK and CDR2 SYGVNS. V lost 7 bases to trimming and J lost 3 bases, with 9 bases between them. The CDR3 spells CASTQGDTEAFF. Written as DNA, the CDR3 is TGTGCCAGCACCCAAGGGGACACTGAAGCTTTCTTT.

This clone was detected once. The CDR3 region has the DNA TGTGCCAGCAGCACCTGGACAGGGAGTAATGAAAAACTGTTTTTT. Amino acid sequence: CASSTWTGSNEKLFF. The J gene is TRBJ1-4, the V gene TRBV7-2, with TRBD1 matching 8 bases. Trimming cost V 5 bases and J 4 bases; bases outside gene matches: 6. Germline CDR1 SGHTA, CDR2 FQGNSA. The CDR3 has 15 residues.

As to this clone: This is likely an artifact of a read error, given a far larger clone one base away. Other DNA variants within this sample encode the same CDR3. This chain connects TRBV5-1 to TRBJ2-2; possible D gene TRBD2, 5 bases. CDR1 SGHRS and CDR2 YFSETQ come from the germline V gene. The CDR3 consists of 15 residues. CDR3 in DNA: TGCGCCAGCAGCATTCAAGGGTGGAACACCGGGGAGCTGTTCTTT. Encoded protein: CASSIQGWNTGELFF.

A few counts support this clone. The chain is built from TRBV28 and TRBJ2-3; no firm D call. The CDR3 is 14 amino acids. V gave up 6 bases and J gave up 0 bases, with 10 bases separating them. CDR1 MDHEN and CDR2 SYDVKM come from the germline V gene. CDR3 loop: CASRRPTSTDTQYF. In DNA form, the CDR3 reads TGTGCCAGCAGGAGGCCTACTAGCACAGATACGCAGTATTTT.

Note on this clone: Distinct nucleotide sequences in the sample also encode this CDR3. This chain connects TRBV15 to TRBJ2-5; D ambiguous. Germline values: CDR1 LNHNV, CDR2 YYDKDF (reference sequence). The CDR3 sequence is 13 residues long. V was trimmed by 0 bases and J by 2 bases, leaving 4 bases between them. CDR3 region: CATSRDIQETQYF. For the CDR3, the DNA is TGTGCCACCAGCAGAGACATACAAGAGACCCAGTACTTC.

CDR3: CASSLEEGRRAVGNEQFF. In DNA form, the CDR3 reads TGTGCCAGCAGCTTAGAAGAAGGACGCAGGGCCGTGGGCAATGAGCAGTTCTTC. The V call is TRBV7-2, the J call TRBJ2-1, with D possibly TRBD1 on 5 matching bases. The V and J ends lost 1 base and 6 bases respectively, with 22 bases between them. CDR1 is SGHTA and CDR2 is FQGNSA in the germline V gene. The CDR3 has 18 amino acids.

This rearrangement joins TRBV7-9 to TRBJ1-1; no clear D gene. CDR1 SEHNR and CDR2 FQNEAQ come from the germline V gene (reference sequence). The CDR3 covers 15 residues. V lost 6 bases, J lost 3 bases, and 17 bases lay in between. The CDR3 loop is CASREGRVGDTEAFF. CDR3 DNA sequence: TGTGCCAGCAGGGAAGGACGGGTCGGGGACACTGAAGCTTTCTTT.

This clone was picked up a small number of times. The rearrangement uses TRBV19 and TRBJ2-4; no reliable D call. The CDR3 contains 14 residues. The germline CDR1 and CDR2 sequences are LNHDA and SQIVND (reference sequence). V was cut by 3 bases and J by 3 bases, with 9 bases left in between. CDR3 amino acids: CASSMNGDKNIQYF. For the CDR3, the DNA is TGTGCCAGTAGTATGAACGGAGACAAAAACATTCAGTACTTC. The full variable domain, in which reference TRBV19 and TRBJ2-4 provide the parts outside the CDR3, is DGGITQSPKYLFRKEGQNVTLSCEQNLNHDAMYWYRQDPGQGLRLIYYSQIVNDFQKGDIAEGYSVSREKKESFPLTVTSAQKNPTAFYLCASSMNGDKNIQYFGAGTRLSVL.

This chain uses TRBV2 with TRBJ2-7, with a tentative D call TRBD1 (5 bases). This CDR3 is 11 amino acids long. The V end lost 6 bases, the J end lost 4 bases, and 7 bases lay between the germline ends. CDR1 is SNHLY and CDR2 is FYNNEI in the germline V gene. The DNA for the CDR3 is TGTGCCAGCAGAAGACAGTACGAGCAGTACTTC. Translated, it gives CASRRQYEQYF.

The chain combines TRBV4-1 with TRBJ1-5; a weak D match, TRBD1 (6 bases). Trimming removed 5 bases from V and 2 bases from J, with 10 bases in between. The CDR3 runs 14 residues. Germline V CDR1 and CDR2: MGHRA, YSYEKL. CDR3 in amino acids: CASSKGGGNQPQHF. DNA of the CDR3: TGCGCCAGCAGCAAAGGGGGGGGCAATCAGCCCCAGCATTTT.

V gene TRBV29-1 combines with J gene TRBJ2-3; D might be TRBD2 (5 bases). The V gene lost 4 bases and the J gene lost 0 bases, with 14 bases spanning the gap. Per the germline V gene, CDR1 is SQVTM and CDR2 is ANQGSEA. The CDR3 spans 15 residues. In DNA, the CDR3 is TGCAGCGTTGCTCGGAACCCGGGGAGCACAGATACGCAGTATTTT. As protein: CSVARNPGSTDTQYF.

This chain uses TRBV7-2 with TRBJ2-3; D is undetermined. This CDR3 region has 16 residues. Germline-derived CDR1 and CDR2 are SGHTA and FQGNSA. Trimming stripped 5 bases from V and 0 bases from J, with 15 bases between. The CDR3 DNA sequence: TGTGCCAGCAGCCACTTGAGGCCCTCCAGCACAGATACGCAGTATTTT. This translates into CASSHLRPSSTDTQYF.

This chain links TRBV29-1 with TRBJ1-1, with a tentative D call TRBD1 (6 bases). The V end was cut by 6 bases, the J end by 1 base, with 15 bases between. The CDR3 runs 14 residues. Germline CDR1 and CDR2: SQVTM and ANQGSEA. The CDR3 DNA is TGCAGCGTCCGAGGGACACTCAGGAACACTGAAGCTTTCTTT. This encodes CSVRGTLRNTEAFF. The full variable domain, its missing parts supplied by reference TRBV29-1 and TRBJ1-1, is SAVISQKPSRDICQRGTSLTIQCQVDSQVTMMFWYRQQPGQSLTLIATANQGSEATYESGFVIDKFPISRPNLTFSTLTVSNMSPEDSSIYLCSVRGTLRNTEAFFGQGTRLTVV.

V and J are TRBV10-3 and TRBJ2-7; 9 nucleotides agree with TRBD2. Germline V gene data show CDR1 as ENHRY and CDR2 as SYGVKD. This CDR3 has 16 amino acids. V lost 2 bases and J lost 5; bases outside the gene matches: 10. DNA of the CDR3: TGTGCCATCAGTGAGCGAGGGGCTAGCGGGATTAACGAGCAGTACTTC. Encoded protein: CAISERGASGINEQYF.

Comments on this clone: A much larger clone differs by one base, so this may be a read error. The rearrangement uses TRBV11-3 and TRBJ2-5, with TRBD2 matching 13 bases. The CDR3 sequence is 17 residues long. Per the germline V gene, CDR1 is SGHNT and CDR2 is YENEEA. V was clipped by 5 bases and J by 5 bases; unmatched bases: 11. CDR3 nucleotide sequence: TGTGCCAGCAGCCAAGGACTAGCGGGGGCTTCCTGTGAGACCCAGTACTTC. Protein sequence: CASSQGLAGASCETQYF.

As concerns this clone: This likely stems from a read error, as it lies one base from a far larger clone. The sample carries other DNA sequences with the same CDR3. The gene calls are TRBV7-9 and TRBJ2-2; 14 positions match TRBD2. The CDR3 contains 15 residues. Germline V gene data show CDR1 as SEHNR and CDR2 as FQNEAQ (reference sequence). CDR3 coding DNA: TGTGCCAGCGGTGGACTAGCGGGAGGCACCGGGGAGCTGTTTTTC. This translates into CASGGLAGGTGELFF. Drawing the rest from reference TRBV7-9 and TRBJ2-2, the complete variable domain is DTGVSQNPRHKITKRGQNVTFRCDPISEHNRLYWYRQTLGQGPEFLTYFQNEAQLEKSRLLSDRFSAERPKGSFSTLEIQRTEQGDSAMYLCASGGLAGGTGELFFGEGSRLTVL.

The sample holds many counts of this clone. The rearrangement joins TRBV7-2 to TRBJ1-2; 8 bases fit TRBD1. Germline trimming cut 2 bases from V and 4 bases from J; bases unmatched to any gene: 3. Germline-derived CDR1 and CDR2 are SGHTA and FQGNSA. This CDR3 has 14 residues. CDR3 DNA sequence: TGTGCCAGCAGCTTATTCACAGGGGGCTATGGCTACACCTTC. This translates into CASSLFTGGYGYTF.

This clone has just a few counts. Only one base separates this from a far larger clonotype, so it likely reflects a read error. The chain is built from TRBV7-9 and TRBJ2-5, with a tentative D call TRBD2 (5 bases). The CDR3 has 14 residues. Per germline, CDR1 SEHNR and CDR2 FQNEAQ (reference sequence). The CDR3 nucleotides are TGTGCCAGCAGCTTTTTTAGCGATCAAGAGGCCCAGTACTTC. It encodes CASSFFSDQEAQYF.

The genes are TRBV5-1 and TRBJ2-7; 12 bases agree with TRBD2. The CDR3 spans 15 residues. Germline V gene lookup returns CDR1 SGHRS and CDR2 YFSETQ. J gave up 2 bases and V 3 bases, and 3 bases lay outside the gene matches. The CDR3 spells CASSSGLAGPYEQYF. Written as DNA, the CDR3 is TGCGCCAGCAGCTCCGGACTAGCGGGGCCCTACGAGCAGTACTTC.

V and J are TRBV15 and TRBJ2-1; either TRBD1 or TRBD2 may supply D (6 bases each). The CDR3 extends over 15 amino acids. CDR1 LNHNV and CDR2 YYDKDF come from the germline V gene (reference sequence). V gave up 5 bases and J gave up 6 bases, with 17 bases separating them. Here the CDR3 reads CATSGGGDALNEQFF. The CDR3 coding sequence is TGTGCCACCAGCGGGGGCGGGGACGCCCTCAATGAGCAGTTCTTC.

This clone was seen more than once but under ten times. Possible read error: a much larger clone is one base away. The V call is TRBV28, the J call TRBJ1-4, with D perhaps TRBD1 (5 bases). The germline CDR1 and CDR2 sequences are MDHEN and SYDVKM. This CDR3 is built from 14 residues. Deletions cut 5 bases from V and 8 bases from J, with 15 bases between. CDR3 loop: CASSGGVLGEKLFF. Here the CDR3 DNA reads TGTGCCAGCAGTGGAGGGGTGTTGGGGGAAAAACTGTTTTTT.

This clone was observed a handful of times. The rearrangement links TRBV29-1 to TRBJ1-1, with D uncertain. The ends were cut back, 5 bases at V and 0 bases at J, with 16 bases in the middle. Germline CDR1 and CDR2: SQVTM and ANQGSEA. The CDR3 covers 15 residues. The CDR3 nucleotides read TGCAGCGTTTCAGCGGGGTGGGCTATGAACACTGAAGCTTTCTTT. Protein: CSVSAGWAMNTEAFF. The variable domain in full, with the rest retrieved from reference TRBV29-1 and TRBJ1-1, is SAVISQKPSRDICQRGTSLTIQCQVDSQVTMMFWYRQQPGQSLTLIATANQGSEATYESGFVIDKFPISRPNLTFSTLTVSNMSPEDSSIYLCSVSAGWAMNTEAFFGQGTRLTVV.

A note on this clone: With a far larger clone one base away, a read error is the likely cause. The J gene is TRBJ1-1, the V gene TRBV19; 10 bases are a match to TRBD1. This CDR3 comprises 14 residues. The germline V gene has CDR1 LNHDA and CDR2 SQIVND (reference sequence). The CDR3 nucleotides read TGTGCCAGTAGTATAAACCGGGACAGGGGTGAAGCTTCCTTT. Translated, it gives CASSINRDRGEASF.

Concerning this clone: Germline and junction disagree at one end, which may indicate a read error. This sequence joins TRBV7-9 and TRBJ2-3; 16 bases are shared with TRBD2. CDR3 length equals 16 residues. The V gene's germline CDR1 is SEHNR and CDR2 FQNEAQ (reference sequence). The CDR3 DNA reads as TGTGCCGGCAGGGGGACTAGCGGGAGGGCCGCAGATACGCAGTATTTT. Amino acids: CAGRGTSGRAADTQYF.

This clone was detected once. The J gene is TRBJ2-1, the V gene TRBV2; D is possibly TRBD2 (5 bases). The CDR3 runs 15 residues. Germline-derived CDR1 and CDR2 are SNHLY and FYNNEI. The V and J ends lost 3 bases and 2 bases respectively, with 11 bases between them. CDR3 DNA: TGTGCCAGCAGTGAGAAGGGAGAGGCCTACAATGAGCAGTTCTTC. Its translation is CASSEKGEAYNEQFF.